This T cell receptor (beta chain) was sequenced for a study of blood T cell repertoires in COVID-19. Study information: Whether acute or convalescent, the COVID-19 samples came from the United States, Italy and Spain.

Per the original methods: Amplifying reference gene primers gave estimates of nucleated cell counts. Some clones are missing from TCRdb's copy, which holds only in-frame ones; the method was immunoSEQ multiplex PCR. The D gene and trimming were derived from the DNA, and the V and J assignments and clone size from that table. In the table there are fewer than 400,000 clones, 86% of which are singletons. Participants, 18 to 89 years old, spanned approximately 26 US areas. Recovered status in Cohort 3 required two negative PCRs, clearance, or symptom resolution. The sequencing sample was made of PBMCs or T cells enriched from blood (not recorded which). The receptor comes from a man between 25 and 39 years old who had recovered from COVID-19.

The CDR3 sequence is CASSINSGPYEQYF. The DNA for the CDR3 is TGTGCCAGTAGTATTAATAGCGGGCCTTACGAGCAGTACTTC. The rearrangement joins TRBV19 to TRBJ2-7, with 7 bases that match TRBD2. The CDR3 runs to 14 residues. The junction had 6 bases not matched to a gene; V was cut back by 3 bases and J by 4 bases. Germline assignment: CDR1 LNHDA and CDR2 SQIVND (reference sequence).